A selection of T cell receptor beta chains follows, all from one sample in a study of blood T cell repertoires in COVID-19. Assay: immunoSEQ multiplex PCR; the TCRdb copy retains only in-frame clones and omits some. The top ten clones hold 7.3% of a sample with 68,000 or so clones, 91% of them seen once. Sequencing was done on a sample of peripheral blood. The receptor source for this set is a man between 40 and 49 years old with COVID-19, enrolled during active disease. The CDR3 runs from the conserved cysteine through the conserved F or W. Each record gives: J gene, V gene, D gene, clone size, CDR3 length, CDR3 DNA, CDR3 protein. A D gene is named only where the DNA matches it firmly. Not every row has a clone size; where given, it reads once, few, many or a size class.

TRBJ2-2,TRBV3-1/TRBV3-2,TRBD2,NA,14,TGTGCCAGCAGCCGAGCGGGGTTCACCGGGGAGCTGTTTTTT,CASSRAGFTGELFF
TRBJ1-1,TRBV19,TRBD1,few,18,TGTGCCAGTAGTATTGGGACAGGCGATTCCAACATGAACACTGAAGCTTTCTTT,CASSIGTGDSNMNTEAFF
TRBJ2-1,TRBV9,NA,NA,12,TGTGCCAGCAGCCCTGAGAGGGATGAGCAGTTCTTC,CASSPERDEQFF
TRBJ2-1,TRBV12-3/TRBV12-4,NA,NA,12,TGTGCCAGCAGTTTGTCGTACAATGAGCAGTTCTTC,CASSLSYNEQFF
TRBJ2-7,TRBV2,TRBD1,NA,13,TGTGCCAGCAGTGATGTGACAGGGAACGAGCAGTACTTC,CASSDVTGNEQYF
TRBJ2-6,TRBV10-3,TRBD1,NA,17,TGTGCCACGATTGCTAGGACAGGGCTCTCTGGGGCCAACGTCCTGACTTTC,CATIARTGLSGANVLTF
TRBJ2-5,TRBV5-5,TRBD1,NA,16,TGTGCCAGCAGCTTGGCGGGACAGGGACGGGGCGAGACCCAGTACTTC,CASSLAGQGRGETQYF
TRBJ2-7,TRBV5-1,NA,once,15,TGCGCCAGCAGCTCCCAGGCGGGGCAGATCTACGAGCAGTACTTC,CASSSQAGQIYEQYF
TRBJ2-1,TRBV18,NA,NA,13,TGTGCCAGCTCACCAAGACAGATCAATGAGCAGTTCTTC,CASSPRQINEQFF
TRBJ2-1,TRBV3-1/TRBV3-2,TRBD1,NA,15,TGTGCCAGCAGCCAGCCCGACAGGGGGGTTAATGAGCAGTTCTTC,CASSQPDRGVNEQFF
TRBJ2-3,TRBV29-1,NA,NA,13,TGCAGCCCTCCCAGGAGGGACACAGATACGCAGTATTTT,CSPPRRDTDTQYF
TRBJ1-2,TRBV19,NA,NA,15,TGTGCCAGTAGTCCTGGCGCAGGGGAGCGCTATGGCTACACCTTC,CASSPGAGERYGYTF
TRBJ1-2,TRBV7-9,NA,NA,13,TGTGCCAGCAGCCGTACAGGGAACGGTGGCTACACCTTC,CASSRTGNGGYTF
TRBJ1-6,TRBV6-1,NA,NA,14,TGTGCCAGCAGTGATAGCTCCTATAATTCACCCCTCCACTTT,CASSDSSYNSPLHF
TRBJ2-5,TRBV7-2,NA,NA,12,TGTGCCAGCAGACCACAAGAAGAGACCCAGTACTTC,CASRPQEETQYF
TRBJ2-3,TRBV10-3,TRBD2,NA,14,TGTGCCATCAGTCTAGCGGGGGGCCGAGATACGCAGTATTTT,CAISLAGGRDTQYF
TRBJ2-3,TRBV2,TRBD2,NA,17,TGTGCCAGTCCTTCTCCGGGACTAGCGGGGGGGGAAGATACGCAGTATTTT,CASPSPGLAGGEDTQYF
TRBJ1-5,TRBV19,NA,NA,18,TGTGCCAGTAGTATAGCCCTCGACAGATATGACAGCAATCAGCCCCAGCATTTT,CASSIALDRYDSNQPQHF
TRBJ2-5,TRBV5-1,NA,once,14,TGCGCCAGCAGCTTGAACGCGGACCAAGAGACCCAGTACTTC,CASSLNADQETQYF
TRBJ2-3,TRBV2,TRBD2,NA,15,TGTGCCAGCAGGATCGGACCCGGGGGGGGAGATACGCAGTATTTT,CASRIGPGGGDTQYF
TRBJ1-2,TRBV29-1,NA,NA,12,TGCAGCGCCGCAACAGATAACTATGGCTACACCTTC,CSAATDNYGYTF
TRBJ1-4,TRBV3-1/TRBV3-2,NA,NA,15,TGTGCCAGCAGCCAAGGGAGGCCGAATGGGGAAAAACTGTTTTTT,CASSQGRPNGEKLFF
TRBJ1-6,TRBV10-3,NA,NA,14,TGTGCCATCAGTGGGAACAGAGATAATTCACCCCTCCACTTT,CAISGNRDNSPLHF
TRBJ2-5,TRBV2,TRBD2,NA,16,TGTGCCAGCAGCCAAGAGGGCGGGGGGAATCAAGAGACCCAGTACTTC,CASSQEGGGNQETQYF
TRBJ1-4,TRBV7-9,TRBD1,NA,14,TGTGCCAGCAGCAGAACAGGGGGTTATGAAAAACTGTTTTTT,CASSRTGGYEKLFF
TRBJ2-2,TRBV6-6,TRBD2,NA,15,TGTGCCAGCAGCACTAGCGGGGGGGCCACCGGGGAGCTGTTTTTT,CASSTSGGATGELFF
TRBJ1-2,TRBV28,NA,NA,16,TGTGCCAGCAGTTCACCCACCTCAGGGGAGGGGTATGGCTACACCTTC,CASSSPTSGEGYGYTF
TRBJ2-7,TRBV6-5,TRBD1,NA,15,TGTGCCAGCACTCCTGACAGGGGCTCTTTCTACGAGCAGTACTTC,CASTPDRGSFYEQYF
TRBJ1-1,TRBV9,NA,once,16,TGTGCCAGCAGCGTAGGGGAGGGGGTGGTGAACACTGAAGCTTTCTTT,CASSVGEGVVNTEAFF
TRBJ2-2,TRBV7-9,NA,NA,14,TGTGCCAGCAGCTTCCAGGGAGGTACCGGGGAGCTGTTTTTT,CASSFQGGTGELFF
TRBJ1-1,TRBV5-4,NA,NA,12,TGTGCCAGCAGGAGACAGGACACTGAAGCTTTCTTT,CASRRQDTEAFF
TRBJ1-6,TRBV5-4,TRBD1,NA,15,TGTGCCAGCAGCTTGGGACAGGGGTTGAATTCACCCCTCCACTTT,CASSLGQGLNSPLHF
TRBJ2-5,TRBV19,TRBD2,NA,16,TGTGCCAGTACCCAGGTGGCGGGGGGGCCCGGAGAGACCCAGTACTTC,CASTQVAGGPGETQYF
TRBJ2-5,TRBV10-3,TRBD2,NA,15,TGTGCCATCTTGGGGGAGCGGGGGGGCCAAGAGACCCAGTACTTC,CAILGERGGQETQYF
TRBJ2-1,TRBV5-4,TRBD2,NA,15,TGTGCCAGCAGCTTGTCTAGCGGGGGGAACAATGAGCAGTTCTTC,CASSLSSGGNNEQFF
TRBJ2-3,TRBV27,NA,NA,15,TGTGCCAGCAGTGCCTTGGGACTGCACACAGATACGCAGTATTTT,CASSALGLHTDTQYF
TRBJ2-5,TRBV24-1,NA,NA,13,TGTGCCACCAGTGCGGACAACCAAGAGACCCAGTACTTC,CATSADNQETQYF
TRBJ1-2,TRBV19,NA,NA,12,TGTGCCAGTAGTATAGCGGAGAATGGCTACACCTTC,CASSIAENGYTF
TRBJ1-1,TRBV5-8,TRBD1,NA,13,TGTGCCAGCAGCGTACTACCGGGACAGCTTACTTTCTTT,CASSVLPGQLTFF
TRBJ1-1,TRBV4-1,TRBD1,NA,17,TGCGCCAGCAGCCACAGGGACAGGGGGCAGATGAACACTGAAGCTTTCTTT,CASSHRDRGQMNTEAFF
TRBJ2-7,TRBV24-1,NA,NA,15,TGTGCCACCTCTCCCTCCGCGGGTAGCTCCTACGAGCAGTACTTC,CATSPSAGSSYEQYF
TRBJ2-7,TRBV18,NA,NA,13,TGTGCCAGCTCACGAAGCCAGGGGTACGAGCAGTACTTC,CASSRSQGYEQYF
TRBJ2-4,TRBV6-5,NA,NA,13,TGTGCCACCGCATTTCTCACTAGAAACATTCAGTACTTC,CATAFLTRNIQYF
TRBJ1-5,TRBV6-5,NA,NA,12,TGTGCCAGCCAATTCGGGGAGCGGCCCCAGCATTTT,CASQFGERPQHF
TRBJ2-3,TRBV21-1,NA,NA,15,TGTGCCAGCAGCAAAGTTGGGACTAGCACAGATACGCAGTATTTT,CASSKVGTSTDTQYF
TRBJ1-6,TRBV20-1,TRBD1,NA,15,TGCAGTGCTAGTCCATCGGGACAGCTTAATTCACCCCTCCACTTT,CSASPSGQLNSPLHF
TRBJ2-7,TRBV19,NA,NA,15,TGTGCCAGTAGTATAGATCATCAGGGGCCGTACGAGCAGTACTTC,CASSIDHQGPYEQYF
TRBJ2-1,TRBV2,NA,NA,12,TGTGCCAGCAGACTACAGGGAGATGAGCAGTTCTTC,CASRLQGDEQFF
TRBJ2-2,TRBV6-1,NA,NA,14,TGTGCCAGCAGCGACCCCCCGGGCACCGGGGAGCTGTTTTTT,CASSDPPGTGELFF
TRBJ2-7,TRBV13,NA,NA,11,TGTGCCAGCAGCTCCGCGTACGAGCAGTACTTC,CASSSAYEQYF
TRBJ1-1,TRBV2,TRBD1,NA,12,TGTGCCAGCAGTGGTCAGGGGGCAGGAGCTTTCTTT,CASSGQGAGAFF
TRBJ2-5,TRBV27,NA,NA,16,TGTGCCAGCAGTTTATTGGTGGCAGGAACATGGGAGACCCAGTACTTC,CASSLLVAGTWETQYF
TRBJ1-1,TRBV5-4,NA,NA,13,TGTGCCAGCAGCGGGCGGACAGACACTGAAGCTTTCTTT,CASSGRTDTEAFF